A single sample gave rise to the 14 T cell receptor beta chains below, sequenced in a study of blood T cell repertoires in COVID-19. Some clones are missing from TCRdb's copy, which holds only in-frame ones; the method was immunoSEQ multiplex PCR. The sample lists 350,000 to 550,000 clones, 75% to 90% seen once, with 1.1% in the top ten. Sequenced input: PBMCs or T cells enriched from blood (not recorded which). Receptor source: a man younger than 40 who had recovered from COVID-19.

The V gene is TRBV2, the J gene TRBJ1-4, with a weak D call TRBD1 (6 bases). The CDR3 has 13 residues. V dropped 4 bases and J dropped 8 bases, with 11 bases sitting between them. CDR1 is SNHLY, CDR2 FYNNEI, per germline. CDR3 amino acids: CASSGQVKEKLFF. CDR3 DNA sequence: TGTGCCAGCAGTGGACAGGTCAAAGAAAAACTGTTTTTT.

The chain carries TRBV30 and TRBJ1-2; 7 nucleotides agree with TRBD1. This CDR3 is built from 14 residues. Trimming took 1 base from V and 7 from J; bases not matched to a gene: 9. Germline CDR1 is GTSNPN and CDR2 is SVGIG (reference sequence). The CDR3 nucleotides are TGTGCCTGGAGTGGACAGGGCACGAGGAGTGGCTACACCTTC. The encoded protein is CAWSGQGTRSGYTF. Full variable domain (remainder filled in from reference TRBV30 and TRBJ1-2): SQTIHQWPATLVQPVGSPLSLECTVEGTSNPNLYWYRQAAGRGLQLLFYSVGIGQISSEVPQNLSASRPQDRQFILSSKKLLLSDSGFYLCAWSGQGTRSGYTFGSGTRLTVV.

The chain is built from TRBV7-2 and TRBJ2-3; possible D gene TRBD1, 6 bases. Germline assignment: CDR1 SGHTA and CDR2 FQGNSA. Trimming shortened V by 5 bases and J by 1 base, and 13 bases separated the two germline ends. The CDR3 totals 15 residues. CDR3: CASSHNPGGTDTQYF. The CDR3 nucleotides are TGTGCCAGCAGCCATAACCCAGGGGGCACAGATACGCAGTATTTT.

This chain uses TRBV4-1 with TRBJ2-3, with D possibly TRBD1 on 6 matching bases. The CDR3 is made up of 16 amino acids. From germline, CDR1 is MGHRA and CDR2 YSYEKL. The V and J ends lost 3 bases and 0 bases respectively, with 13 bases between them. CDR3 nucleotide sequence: TGCGCCAGCAGCCAGCCGGGACAATCTAGCACAGATACGCAGTATTTT. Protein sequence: CASSQPGQSSTDTQYF.

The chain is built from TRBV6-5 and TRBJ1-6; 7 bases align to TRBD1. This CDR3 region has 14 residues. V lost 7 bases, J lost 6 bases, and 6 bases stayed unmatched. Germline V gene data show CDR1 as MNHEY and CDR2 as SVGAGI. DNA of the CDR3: TGTGCCAGCAACTTCGGGACAGCTAATTCACCCCTCCACTTT. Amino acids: CASNFGTANSPLHF.

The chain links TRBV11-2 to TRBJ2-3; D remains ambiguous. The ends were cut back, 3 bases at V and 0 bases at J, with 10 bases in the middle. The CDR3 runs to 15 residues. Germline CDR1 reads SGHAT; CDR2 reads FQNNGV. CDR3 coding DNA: TGTGCCAGCAGCTTCTATCTACCCAGCACAGATACGCAGTATTTT. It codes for CASSFYLPSTDTQYF. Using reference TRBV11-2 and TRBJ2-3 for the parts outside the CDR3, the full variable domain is EAGVAQSPRYKIIEKRQSVAFWCNPISGHATLYWYQQILGQGPKLLIQFQNNGVVDDSQLPKDRFSAERLKGVDSTLKIQPAKLEDSAVYLCASSFYLPSTDTQYFGPGTRLTVL.

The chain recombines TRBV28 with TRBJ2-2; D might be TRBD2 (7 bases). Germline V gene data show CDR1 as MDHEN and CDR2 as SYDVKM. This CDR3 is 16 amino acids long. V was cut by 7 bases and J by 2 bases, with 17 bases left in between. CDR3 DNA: TGTGCCAGCACCCTCGAAGGGGGGGGTAACACCGGGGAGCTGTTTTTT. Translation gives CASTLEGGGNTGELFF.

The CDR3: CAWSQGTSGGETQYF. The CDR3 nucleotides are TGTGCCTGGAGTCAGGGGACTAGCGGTGGAGAGACCCAGTACTTC. This chain connects TRBV30 to TRBJ2-5, with TRBD2 matching 11 bases. The ends lost 2 bases at V and 4 bases at J; junction bases unmatched: 6. Germline lookup yields CDR1 GTSNPN and CDR2 SVGIG (reference sequence). CDR3 size: 15 residues.

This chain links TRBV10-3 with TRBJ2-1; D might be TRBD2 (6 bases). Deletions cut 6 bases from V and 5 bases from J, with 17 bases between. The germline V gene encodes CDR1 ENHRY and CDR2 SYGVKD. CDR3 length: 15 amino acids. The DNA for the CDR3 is TGTGCCATCAGGGACGCGACTAGACCCAACAATGAGCAGTTCTTC. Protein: CAIRDATRPNNEQFF.

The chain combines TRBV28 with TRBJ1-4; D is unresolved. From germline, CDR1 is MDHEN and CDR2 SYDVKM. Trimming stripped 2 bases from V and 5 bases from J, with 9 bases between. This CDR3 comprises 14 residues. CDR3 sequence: CASSLGHLNEKLFF. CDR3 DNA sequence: TGTGCCAGCAGTTTAGGGCACTTAAATGAAAAACTGTTTTTT.

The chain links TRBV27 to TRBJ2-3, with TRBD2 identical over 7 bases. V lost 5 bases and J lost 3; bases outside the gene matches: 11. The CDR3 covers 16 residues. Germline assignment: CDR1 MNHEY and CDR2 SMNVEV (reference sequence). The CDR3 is CASSIHGGGPTDTQYF. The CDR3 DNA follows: TGTGCCAGCAGTATCCACGGGGGAGGGCCGACAGATACGCAGTATTTT.

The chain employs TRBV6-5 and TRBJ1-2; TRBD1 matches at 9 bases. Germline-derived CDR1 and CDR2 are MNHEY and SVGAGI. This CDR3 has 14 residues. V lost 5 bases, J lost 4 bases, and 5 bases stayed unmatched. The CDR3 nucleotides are TGTGCCAGCAGTCAGGGACAGGGAAGCTATGGCTACACCTTC. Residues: CASSQGQGSYGYTF.

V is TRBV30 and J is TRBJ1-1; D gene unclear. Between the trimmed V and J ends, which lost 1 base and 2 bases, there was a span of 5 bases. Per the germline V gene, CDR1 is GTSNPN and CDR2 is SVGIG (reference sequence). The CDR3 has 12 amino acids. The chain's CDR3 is CAWSGHNTEAFF. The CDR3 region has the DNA TGTGCCTGGAGTGGACACAACACTGAAGCTTTCTTT.

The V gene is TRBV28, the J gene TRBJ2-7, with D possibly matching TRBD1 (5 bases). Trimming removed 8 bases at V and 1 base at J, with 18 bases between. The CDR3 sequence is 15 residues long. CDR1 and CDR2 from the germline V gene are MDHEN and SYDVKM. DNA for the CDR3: TGTGCCAGCCGTCCGCAGGCAGGGTGGTCCTACGAGCAGTACTTC. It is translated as CASRPQAGWSYEQYF.